This TCR beta chain derives from a study of T cells in Graves' hyperthyroidism and ophthalmopathy. Whole-study findings and limits: Ophthalmopathy was told apart from stable hyperthyroidism by a 13 V-J model.

This clonotype has only a few counts. Its antigen is not identified. The source material, RNA transcripts, was used to amplify TCR beta CDR3 regions. The TCR CDR3 first-round RT-PCR relied on the HTBI primer set. Using its own MiXCR run on the multiplex PCR reads, TCRdb lists one record per CDR3 protein. The sample holds about 200,000 distinct CDR3 sequences, roughly a sixth seen once. If no ophthalmopathy progression occurred within 18 months, Graves' hyperthyroidism was stable. The clonotype comes from a woman aged 45-60 years with Graves' hyperthyroidism. The sample was blood.

CDR3 nucleotides: TGTGCCAGCAGCCAGACTCGAAGGGGGGGCTCGCGCCCCGGGGAGCTGTTTTTT. Translating gives CASSQTRRGGSRPGELFF. The genes are TRBV9 and TRBJ2-2; a possible D gene is TRBD2 (7 bases). CDR3 length equals 18 residues. The germline V and J ends were trimmed by 4 bases and 6 bases, with 25 bases remaining between them. Germline V gene data show CDR1 as SGDLS and CDR2 as YYNGEE.